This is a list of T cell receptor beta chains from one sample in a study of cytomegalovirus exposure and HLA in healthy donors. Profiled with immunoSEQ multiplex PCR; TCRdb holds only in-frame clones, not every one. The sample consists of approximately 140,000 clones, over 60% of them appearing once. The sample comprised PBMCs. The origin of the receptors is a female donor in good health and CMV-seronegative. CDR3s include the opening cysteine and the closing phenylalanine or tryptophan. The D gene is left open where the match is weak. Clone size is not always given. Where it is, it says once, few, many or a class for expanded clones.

CASSLNSGTGYGYTF	TGTGCCAGCAGCCTGAACTCCGGGACAGGCTATGGCTACACCTTC	TRBJ1-2	TRBV9	15	TRBD1	-
CASSRRLAGDEYTQYF	TGTGCCAGCAGCCGCAGACTAGCGGGAGATGAATATACGCAGTATTTT	TRBJ2-3	TRBV11-1	16	TRBD2	-
CSAGTGWNTEAFF	TGCAGCGCTGGGACAGGGTGGAACACTGAAGCTTTCTTT	TRBJ1-1	TRBV29-1	13	TRBD1	-
CASSITPRGAYGYTF	TGTGCCAGTAGTATTACCCCTCGGGGGGCCTATGGCTACACCTTC	TRBJ1-2	TRBV19	15	-	-
CSAGSPERYEQYF	TGCAGCGCGGGGTCTCCAGAAAGGTACGAGCAGTACTTC	TRBJ2-7	TRBV29-1	13	-	-
CASSLEIRGDYGYTF	TGTGCCAGCAGCTTAGAGATAAGGGGCGACTATGGCTACACCTTC	TRBJ1-2	TRBV11-2	15	-	-
CAWSGGGDYGYTF	TGTGCCTGGAGTGGAGGGGGTGACTATGGCTACACCTTC	TRBJ1-2	TRBV30	13	-	-
CASSYKGAGGTDTQYF	TGTGCCAGTAGCTACAAGGGGGCGGGTGGCACAGATACGCAGTATTTT	TRBJ2-3	TRBV19	16	TRBD1	-
CASRPGQGIGYTF	TGTGCCAGCAGACCGGGACAGGGGATTGGCTACACCTTC	TRBJ1-2	TRBV6-5	13	TRBD1	-
CASSYSKGLNYGYTF	TGTGCCAGCAGTTACTCTAAGGGGTTAAACTATGGCTACACCTTC	TRBJ1-2	TRBV6-5	15	-	once
CASSSGQGRNQPQHF	TGTGCCAGCAGTTCAGGACAGGGCCGGAATCAGCCCCAGCATTTT	TRBJ1-5	TRBV28	15	TRBD1	-
CASSFTSGSTGELFF	TGTGCCAGCAGCTTTACTAGCGGGAGCACCGGGGAGCTGTTTTTT	TRBJ2-2	TRBV7-3	15	TRBD2	-
CASSRGQGTTNEKLFF	TGTGCCAGCAGCCGTGGACAGGGAACAACTAATGAAAAACTGTTTTTT	TRBJ1-4	TRBV7-9	16	TRBD1	-
CASSVEGEQYF	TGTGCCAGCAGTGTAGAGGGCGAGCAGTACTTC	TRBJ2-7	TRBV2	11	-	-
CASSLSQGVSSYNEQFF	TGTGCCAGCAGTTTATCCCAGGGGGTAAGCTCCTACAATGAGCAGTTCTTC	TRBJ2-1	TRBV27	17	TRBD1	-
CASSLGGQENTEAFF	TGTGCCAGTAGTCTAGGGGGACAGGAGAACACTGAAGCTTTCTTT	TRBJ1-1	TRBV19	15	TRBD1	-
CASSNPRGVGEQFF	TGTGCCAGCAGCAACCCCCGGGGGGTCGGTGAGCAGTTCTTC	TRBJ2-1	TRBV6-1	14	TRBD2	-
CASGTGGYGYTF	TGTGCCAGCGGGACAGGCGGCTATGGCTACACCTTC	TRBJ1-2	TRBV6-1	12	TRBD1	once
CASRHGTGMGNTIYF	TGTGCCAGCAGACATGGAACAGGGATGGGAAACACCATATATTTT	TRBJ1-3	TRBV11-2	15	-	-
CASSLGQGGTEAFF	TGTGCCAGCAGCTTAGGGCAGGGTGGCACTGAAGCTTTCTTT	TRBJ1-1	TRBV11-2	14	-	-
CASRETGQGYGYTF	TGTGCCAGCAGGGAGACAGGACAGGGGTATGGCTACACCTTC	TRBJ1-2	TRBV2	14	TRBD1	-
CASSYSTGKQFF	TGTGCCAGCAGTTACTCAACAGGGAAACAGTTCTTC	TRBJ2-1	TRBV6-5	12	-	once
CATPGRVQETQYF	TGTGCCACCCCCGGCAGGGTCCAAGAGACCCAGTACTTC	TRBJ2-5	TRBV6-1	13	-	-
CASSLGLAGDNEQFF	TGTGCCAGCAGCCTCGGACTAGCGGGAGACAATGAGCAGTTCTTC	TRBJ2-1	TRBV7-9	15	TRBD2	once